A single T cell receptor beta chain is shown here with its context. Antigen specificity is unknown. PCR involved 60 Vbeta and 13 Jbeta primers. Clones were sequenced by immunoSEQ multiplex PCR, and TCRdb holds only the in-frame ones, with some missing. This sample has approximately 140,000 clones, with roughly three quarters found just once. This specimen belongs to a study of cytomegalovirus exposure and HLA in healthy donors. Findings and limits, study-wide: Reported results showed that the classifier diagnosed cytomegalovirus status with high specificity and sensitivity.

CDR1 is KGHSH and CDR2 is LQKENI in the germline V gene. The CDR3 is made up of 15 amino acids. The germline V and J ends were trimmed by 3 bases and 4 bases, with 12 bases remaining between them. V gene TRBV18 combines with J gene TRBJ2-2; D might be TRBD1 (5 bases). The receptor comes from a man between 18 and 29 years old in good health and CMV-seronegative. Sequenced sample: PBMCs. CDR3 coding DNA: TGTGCCAGCTCACCCCCAGGGTCGGCCACCGGGGAGCTGTTTTTT. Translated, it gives CASSPPGSATGELFF.